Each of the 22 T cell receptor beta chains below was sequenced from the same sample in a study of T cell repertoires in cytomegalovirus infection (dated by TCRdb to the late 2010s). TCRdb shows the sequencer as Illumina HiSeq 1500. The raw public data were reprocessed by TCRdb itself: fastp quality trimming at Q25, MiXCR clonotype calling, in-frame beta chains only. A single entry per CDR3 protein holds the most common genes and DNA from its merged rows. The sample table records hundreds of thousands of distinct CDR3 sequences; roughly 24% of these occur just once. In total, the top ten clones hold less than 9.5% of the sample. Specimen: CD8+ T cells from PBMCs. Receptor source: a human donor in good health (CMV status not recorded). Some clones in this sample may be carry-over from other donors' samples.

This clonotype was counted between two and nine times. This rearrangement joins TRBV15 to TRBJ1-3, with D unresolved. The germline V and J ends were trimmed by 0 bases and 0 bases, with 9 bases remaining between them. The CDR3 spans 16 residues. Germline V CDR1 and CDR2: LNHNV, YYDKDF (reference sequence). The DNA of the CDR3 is TGTGCCACCAGCAGAGACAAGTCTAACTCTGGAAACACCATATATTTT. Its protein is CATSRDKSNSGNTIYF.

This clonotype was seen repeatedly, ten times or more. CDR3 DNA: TGTGCCAGTAGTGTCGGGACCCCTCCCTACGAGCAGTACTTC. Amino acid sequence: CASSVGTPPYEQYF. This chain joins TRBV19 and TRBJ2-7; D possibly matches TRBD1 or TRBD2 (5 bases each). The CDR3 is 14 amino acids. Germline V gives CDR1 LNHDA, CDR2 SQIVND (reference sequence). The V and J ends lost 5 bases and 2 bases respectively, with 13 bases between them.

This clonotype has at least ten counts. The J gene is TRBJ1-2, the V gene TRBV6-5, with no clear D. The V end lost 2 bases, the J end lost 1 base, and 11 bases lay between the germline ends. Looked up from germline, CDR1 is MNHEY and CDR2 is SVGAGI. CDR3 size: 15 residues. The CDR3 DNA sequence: TGTGCCAGCAGTTACGGCAGGCTTGTTAACTATGGCTACACCTTC. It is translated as CASSYGRLVNYGYTF.

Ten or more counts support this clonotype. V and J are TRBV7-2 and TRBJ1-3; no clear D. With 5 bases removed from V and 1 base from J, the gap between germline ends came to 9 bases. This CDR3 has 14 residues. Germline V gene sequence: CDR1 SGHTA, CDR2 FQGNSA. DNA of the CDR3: TGTGCCAGCAGCCTGGCAGGATCTGGAAACACCATATATTTT. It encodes CASSLAGSGNTIYF.

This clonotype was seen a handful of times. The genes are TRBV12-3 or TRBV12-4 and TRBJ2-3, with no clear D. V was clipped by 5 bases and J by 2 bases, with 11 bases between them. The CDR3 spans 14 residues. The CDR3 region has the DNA TGTGCCAGCAGTACCCGGAGACTCACAGATACGCAGTATTTT. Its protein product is CASSTRRLTDTQYF.

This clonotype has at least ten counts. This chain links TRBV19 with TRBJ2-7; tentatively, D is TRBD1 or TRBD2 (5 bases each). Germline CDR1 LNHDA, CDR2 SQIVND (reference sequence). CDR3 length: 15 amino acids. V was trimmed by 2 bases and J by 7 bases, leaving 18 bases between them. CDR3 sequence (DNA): TGTGCCAGTAGTATACTGGGGACCGGAGAAGAGGAGCAGTACTTC. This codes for CASSILGTGEEEQYF.

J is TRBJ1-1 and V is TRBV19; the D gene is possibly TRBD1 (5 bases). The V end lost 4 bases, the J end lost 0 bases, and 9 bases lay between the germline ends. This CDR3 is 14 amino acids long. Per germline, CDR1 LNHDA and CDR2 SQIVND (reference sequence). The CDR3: CASSTRTMNTEAFF. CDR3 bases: TGTGCCAGTAGTACAAGGACAATGAACACTGAAGCTTTCTTT. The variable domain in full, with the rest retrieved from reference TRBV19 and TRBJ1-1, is DGGITQSPKYLFRKEGQNVTLSCEQNLNHDAMYWYRQDPGQGLRLIYYSQIVNDFQKGDIAEGYSVSREKKESFPLTVTSAQKNPTAFYLCASSTRTMNTEAFFGQGTRLTVV.

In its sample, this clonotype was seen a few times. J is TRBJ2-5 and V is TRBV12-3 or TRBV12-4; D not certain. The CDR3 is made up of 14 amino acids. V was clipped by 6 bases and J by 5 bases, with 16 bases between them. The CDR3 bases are TGTGCCAGCAGCTCCACCGGCTGGTGGGAGACCCAGTACTTC. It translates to CASSSTGWWETQYF.

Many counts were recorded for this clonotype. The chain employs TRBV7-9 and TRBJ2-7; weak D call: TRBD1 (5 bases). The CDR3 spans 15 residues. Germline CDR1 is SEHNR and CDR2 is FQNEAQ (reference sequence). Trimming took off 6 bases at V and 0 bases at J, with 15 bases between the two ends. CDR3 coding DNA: TGTGCCAGCAGTTACGACAGCATTTTCTCCTACGAGCAGTACTTC. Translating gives CASSYDSIFSYEQYF. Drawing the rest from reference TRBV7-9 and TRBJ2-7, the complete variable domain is DTGVSQNPRHKITKRGQNVTFRCDPISEHNRLYWYRQTLGQGPEFLTYFQNEAQLEKSRLLSDRFSAERPKGSFSTLEIQRTEQGDSAMYLCASSYDSIFSYEQYFGPGTRLTVT.

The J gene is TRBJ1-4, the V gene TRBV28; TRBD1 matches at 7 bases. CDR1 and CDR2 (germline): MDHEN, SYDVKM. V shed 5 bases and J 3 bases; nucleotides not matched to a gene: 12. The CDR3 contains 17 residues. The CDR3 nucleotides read TGTGCCAGCAGTCCCGCCATGGACAGGTCCCCTAATGAAAAACTGTTTTTT. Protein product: CASSPAMDRSPNEKLFF.

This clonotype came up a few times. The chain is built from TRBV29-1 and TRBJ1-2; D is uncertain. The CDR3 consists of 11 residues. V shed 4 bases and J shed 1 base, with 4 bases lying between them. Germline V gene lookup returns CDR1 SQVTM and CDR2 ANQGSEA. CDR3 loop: CSVAGNYGYTF. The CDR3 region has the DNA TGCAGCGTTGCGGGTAACTATGGCTACACCTTC.

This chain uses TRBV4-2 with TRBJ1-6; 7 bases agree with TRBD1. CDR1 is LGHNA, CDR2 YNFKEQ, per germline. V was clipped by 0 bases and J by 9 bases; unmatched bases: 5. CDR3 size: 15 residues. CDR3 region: CASSQDWAGGSPLHF. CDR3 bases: TGTGCCAGCAGCCAAGATTGGGCAGGGGGTTCACCCCTCCACTTT.

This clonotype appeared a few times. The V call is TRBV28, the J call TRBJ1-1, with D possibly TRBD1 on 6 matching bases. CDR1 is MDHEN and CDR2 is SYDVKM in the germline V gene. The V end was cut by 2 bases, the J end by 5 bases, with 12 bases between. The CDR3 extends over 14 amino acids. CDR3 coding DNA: TGTGCCAGCAGTTTACTGGGGGGGCGGACTGAAGCTTTCTTT. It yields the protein CASSLLGGRTEAFF.

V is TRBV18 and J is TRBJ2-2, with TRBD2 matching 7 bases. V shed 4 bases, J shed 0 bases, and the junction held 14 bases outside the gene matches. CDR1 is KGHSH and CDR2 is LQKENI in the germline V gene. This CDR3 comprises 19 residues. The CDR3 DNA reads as TGTGCCAGCTCACAAACCACGGGGGGACCCTTGGCGAACACCGGGGAGCTGTTTTTT. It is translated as CASSQTTGGPLANTGELFF.

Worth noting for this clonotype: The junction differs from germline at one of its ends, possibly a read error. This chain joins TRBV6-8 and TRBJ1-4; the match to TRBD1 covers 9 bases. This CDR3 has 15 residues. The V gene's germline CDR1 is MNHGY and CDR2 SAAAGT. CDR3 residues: CANSDFGTGIEKLFF. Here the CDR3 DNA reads TGTGCCAACAGTGACTTCGGGACAGGGATTGAAAAACTGTTTTTT.

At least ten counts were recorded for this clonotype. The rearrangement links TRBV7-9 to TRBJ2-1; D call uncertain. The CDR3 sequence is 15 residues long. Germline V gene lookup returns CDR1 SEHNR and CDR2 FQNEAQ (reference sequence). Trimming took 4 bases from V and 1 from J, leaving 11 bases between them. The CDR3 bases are TGTGCCAGCAGCTCCCATAGGCAGTCCTACAATGAGCAGTTCTTC. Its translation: CASSSHRQSYNEQFF.

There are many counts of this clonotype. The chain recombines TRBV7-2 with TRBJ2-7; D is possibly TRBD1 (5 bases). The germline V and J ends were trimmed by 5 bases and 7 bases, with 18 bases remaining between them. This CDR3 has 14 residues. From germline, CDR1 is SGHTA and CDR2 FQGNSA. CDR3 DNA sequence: TGTGCCAGCAGCCCCGACCGGACACCTTGGGAGCAGTACTTC. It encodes CASSPDRTPWEQYF.

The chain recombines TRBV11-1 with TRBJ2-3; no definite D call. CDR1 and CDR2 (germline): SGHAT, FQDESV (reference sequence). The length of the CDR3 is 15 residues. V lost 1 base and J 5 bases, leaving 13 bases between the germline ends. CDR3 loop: CASSLVHRLIDTQYF. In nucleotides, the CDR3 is TGTGCCAGCAGCTTAGTGCATCGTTTGATAGATACGCAGTATTTT.

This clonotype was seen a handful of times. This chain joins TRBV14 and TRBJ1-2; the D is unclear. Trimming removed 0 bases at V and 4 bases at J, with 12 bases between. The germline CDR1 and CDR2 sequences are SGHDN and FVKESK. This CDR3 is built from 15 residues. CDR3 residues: CASSQDWPDSYGYTF. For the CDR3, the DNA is TGTGCCAGCAGCCAAGATTGGCCAGACTCCTATGGCTACACCTTC.

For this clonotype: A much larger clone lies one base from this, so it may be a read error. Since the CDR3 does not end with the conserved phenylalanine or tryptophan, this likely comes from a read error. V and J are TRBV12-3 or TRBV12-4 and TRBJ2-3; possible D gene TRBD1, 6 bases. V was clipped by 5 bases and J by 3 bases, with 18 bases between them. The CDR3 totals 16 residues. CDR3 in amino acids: CASSDLTRGPTDTQYS. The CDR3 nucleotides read TGTGCCAGCAGTGACCTTACCAGGGGTCCTACAGATACGCAGTATTCT.

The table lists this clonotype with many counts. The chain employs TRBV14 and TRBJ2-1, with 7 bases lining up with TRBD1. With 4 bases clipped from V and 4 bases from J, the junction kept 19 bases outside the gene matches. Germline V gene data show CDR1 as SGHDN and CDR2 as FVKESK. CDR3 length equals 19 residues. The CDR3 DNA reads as TGTGCCAGCAGCCCTCGCCAGGGGGTCCCCGCGATAAATTACAATGAGCAGTTCTTC. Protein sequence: CASSPRQGVPAINYNEQFF.

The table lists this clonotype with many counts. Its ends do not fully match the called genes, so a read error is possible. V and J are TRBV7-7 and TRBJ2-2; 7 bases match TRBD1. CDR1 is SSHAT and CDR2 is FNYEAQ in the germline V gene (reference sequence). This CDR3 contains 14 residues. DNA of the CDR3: TGTGCTAGCAGCTTTCGGACAGGCTTCGGGGAGCTGTTTTTT. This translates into CASSFRTGFGELFF.